The 13 T cell receptor beta chains presented below share a single source sample, sequenced in a study of blood T cell repertoires in COVID-19. This table comes from immunoSEQ multiplex PCR, and its TCRdb copy is limited to in-frame clones, with some not included. The sample holds under 80,000 clones, around 86% seen once. Material: peripheral blood. The source of these receptors is a human donor in a cohort sampled during active COVID-19.

This chain connects TRBV2 to TRBJ1-1; D perhaps matches TRBD1 (6 bases). The V end was cut by 5 bases, the J end by 6 bases, with 10 bases between. This CDR3 is built from 12 residues. Germline CDR1 and CDR2: SNHLY and FYNNEI. CDR3 in amino acids: CASSWGGSEAFF. Written as DNA, the CDR3 is TGTGCCAGCAGTTGGGGGGGCTCTGAAGCTTTCTTT.

This clone has just a few counts. The chain combines TRBV11-2 with TRBJ1-1, with D possibly being TRBD1 (6 bases). The CDR3 totals 12 residues. V lost 1 base to trimming and J lost 7 bases, with 7 bases between them. In germline, CDR1 is SGHAT, CDR2 FQNNGV. The CDR3: CASSLARGEAFF. CDR3 nucleotides: TGTGCCAGCAGCTTAGCCAGGGGTGAAGCTTTCTTT.

This clone was found once. The V and J genes are TRBV5-8 and TRBJ2-2; 11 positions agree with TRBD2. Germline loops: CDR1 SGHTS, CDR2 YDEGEE. This CDR3 spans 16 amino acids. J lost 6 bases, V lost 5 bases, and 9 bases had no gene match. The DNA of the CDR3 is TGTGCCAGCAGGACCCTAGCGGGGGGTTTATCCGGGGAGCTGTTTTTT. It specifies CASRTLAGGLSGELFF.

The rearrangement uses TRBV30 and TRBJ2-1; 7 bases fit TRBD1. The CDR3 extends over 12 amino acids. Losses at the gene ends were 2 bases for V and 8 bases for J; bases not matched to a gene: 3. The germline V gene has CDR1 GTSNPN and CDR2 SVGIG (reference sequence). The DNA for the CDR3 is TGTGCCTGGAGTCTTCAGGGGGATGAGCAGTTCTTC. It specifies CAWSLQGDEQFF.

This chain links TRBV6-5 with TRBJ1-6, with 7 nucleotides matching TRBD1. J lost 6 bases, V lost 6 bases, and 8 bases had no gene match. CDR3 length: 15 residues. In germline, CDR1 is MNHEY, CDR2 SVGAGI. The CDR3 DNA reads TGTGCCAGCAGGTCCGAGGGACAGCTTAATTCACCCCTCCACTTT. Residues: CASRSEGQLNSPLHF.

This chain connects TRBV2 to TRBJ2-1; TRBD2 agrees at 14 bases. The J segment lost 8 bases and the V segment lost 6 bases, leaving 6 bases of the junction unmatched. From germline, CDR1 is SNHLY and CDR2 FYNNEI. The CDR3 has 15 amino acids. The CDR3, as DNA: TGTGCCAGCAGAGAGGGACTAGCGGGGGTCGATGAGCAGTTCTTC. Its translation: CASREGLAGVDEQFF.

This chain links TRBV19 with TRBJ1-2; 7 bases align to TRBD1. The CDR3 totals 15 residues. Germline loops: CDR1 LNHDA, CDR2 SQIVND (reference sequence). After removal of 3 bases from V and 3 bases from J, the junction contained 7 bases not matched to a gene. The CDR3 coding sequence is TGTGCCAGTAGTATCCTCCCAGGGGGATACTATGGCTACACCTTC. It specifies CASSILPGGYYGYTF.

The rearrangement uses TRBV2 and TRBJ1-2; D perhaps matches TRBD1 (5 bases). The CDR3 totals 14 residues. The germline V and J ends were trimmed by 7 bases and 0 bases, with 12 bases remaining between them. Germline V lookup: CDR1 SNHLY, CDR2 FYNNEI. The CDR3 region is CASIPGHSNYGYTF. The DNA for the CDR3 is TGTGCCAGCATCCCCGGACACTCTAACTATGGCTACACCTTC. Combining the CDR3 with reference TRBV2 and TRBJ1-2 gives the whole variable domain EPEVTQTPSHQVTQMGQEVILRCVPISNHLYFYWYRQILGQKVEFLVSFYNNEISEKSEIFDDQFSVERPDGSNFTLKIRSTKLEDSAMYFCASIPGHSNYGYTFGSGTRLTVV.

The chain couples TRBV5-6 to TRBJ1-2, with D unclear. Looked up from germline, CDR1 is SGHDT and CDR2 is YYEEEE. The length of the CDR3 is 17 residues. Trimming removed 0 bases from V and 1 base from J, with 16 bases in between. The DNA of the CDR3 is TGTGCCAGCAGCTTGGGGCCCACTACTTTTCTTAACTATGGCTACACCTTC. Residues: CASSLGPTTFLNYGYTF.

This chain uses TRBV6-5 with TRBJ1-3; D perhaps matches TRBD1 (6 bases). Trimming removed 11 bases from V and 0 bases from J, with 11 bases in between. Germline V gene lookup returns CDR1 MNHEY and CDR2 SVGAGI. The CDR3 runs 13 residues. Written as DNA, the CDR3 is TGTGCCGCGGGGGGCCCCTCTGGAAACACCATATATTTT. It is translated as CAAGGPSGNTIYF.

In nucleotides, the CDR3 is TGTGCCAGCATATCGGACAGGGGGGGGTACGCGCAGCCCCAGCATTTT. This sequence encodes CASISDRGGYAQPQHF. The genes are TRBV28 and TRBJ1-5, with 10 bases lining up with TRBD1. This CDR3 has 16 residues. V trimming: 7 bases; J trimming: 7 bases; junction bases outside the gene matches: 13. Germline CDR1 MDHEN, CDR2 SYDVKM.

This clone appeared once. This CDR3 reads CAWSPVREAFF. The CDR3 region has the DNA TGTGCCTGGAGCCCAGTCCGTGAAGCTTTCTTT. The rearrangement uses TRBV30 and TRBJ1-1; the D is unclear. This CDR3 has 11 amino acids. Trimming pared 3 bases from V and 7 bases from J, leaving 9 bases between. Germline V gene sequence: CDR1 GTSNPN, CDR2 SVGIG (reference sequence).

The rearrangement joins TRBV3-1 (or the pseudogene TRBV3-2) to TRBJ1-2, with 7 positions matching TRBD1. The CDR3 covers 14 residues. Looked up from germline, CDR1 is LGHDT and CDR2 is YNNKEL (reference sequence). The J segment lost 4 bases and the V segment lost 1 base, leaving 3 bases of the junction unmatched. This CDR3 reads CASSQVRQGYGYTF. Written as DNA, the CDR3 is TGTGCCAGCAGCCAAGTGCGACAGGGCTATGGCTACACCTTC.